The rows below give T cell receptor beta chains drawn from one sample of a study of monozygotic twins with inflammatory bowel disease. TCRdb re-called the 5' RACE reads and shows each CDR3 protein once, DNA omitted. The listing contains roughly 330,000 distinct CDR3 sequences. The sample comprised blood. Receptor source: a human donor with ulcerative colitis or Crohn's disease, or a healthy co-twin of an affected twin (not recorded which). CDR3s include the opening cysteine and the closing phenylalanine or tryptophan.

v_call: TRBV6-2/TRBV6-3
j_call: TRBJ2-5
cdr3_aa: CASRPHRGSLQETQYF

v_call: TRBV6-1
j_call: TRBJ2-5
cdr3_aa: CASSAGRRQETQYF

v_call: TRBV18
j_call: TRBJ1-2
cdr3_aa: CASSPNREGYGYTF

v_call: TRBV7-8
j_call: TRBJ2-1
cdr3_aa: CASSSEIYNEQFF

v_call: TRBV20-1
j_call: TRBJ1-4
cdr3_aa: CSATGGGQGEKLFF

v_call: TRBV20-1
j_call: TRBJ2-7
cdr3_aa: CSASGLAERYEQYF

v_call: TRBV27
j_call: TRBJ2-4
cdr3_aa: CASSGQLAKNIQYF

v_call: TRBV20-1
j_call: TRBJ2-4
cdr3_aa: CSARAATRDPSLRDKNIQYF

v_call: TRBV10-3
j_call: TRBJ2-1
cdr3_aa: CAISTHNEQFF

v_call: TRBV28
j_call: TRBJ2-1
cdr3_aa: CASRLAGESSYNEQFF

v_call: TRBV5-1
j_call: TRBJ2-2
cdr3_aa: CASSLAITVNTGELFF

v_call: TRBV12-3/TRBV12-4
j_call: TRBJ1-2
cdr3_aa: CASSFRSTGKNYGYTF

v_call: TRBV5-1
j_call: TRBJ2-5
cdr3_aa: CASSLAGFETQYF

v_call: TRBV5-1
j_call: TRBJ1-1
cdr3_aa: CASSYDRDTEAFF

v_call: TRBV20-1
j_call: TRBJ2-5
cdr3_aa: CSASLTSGGETQYF